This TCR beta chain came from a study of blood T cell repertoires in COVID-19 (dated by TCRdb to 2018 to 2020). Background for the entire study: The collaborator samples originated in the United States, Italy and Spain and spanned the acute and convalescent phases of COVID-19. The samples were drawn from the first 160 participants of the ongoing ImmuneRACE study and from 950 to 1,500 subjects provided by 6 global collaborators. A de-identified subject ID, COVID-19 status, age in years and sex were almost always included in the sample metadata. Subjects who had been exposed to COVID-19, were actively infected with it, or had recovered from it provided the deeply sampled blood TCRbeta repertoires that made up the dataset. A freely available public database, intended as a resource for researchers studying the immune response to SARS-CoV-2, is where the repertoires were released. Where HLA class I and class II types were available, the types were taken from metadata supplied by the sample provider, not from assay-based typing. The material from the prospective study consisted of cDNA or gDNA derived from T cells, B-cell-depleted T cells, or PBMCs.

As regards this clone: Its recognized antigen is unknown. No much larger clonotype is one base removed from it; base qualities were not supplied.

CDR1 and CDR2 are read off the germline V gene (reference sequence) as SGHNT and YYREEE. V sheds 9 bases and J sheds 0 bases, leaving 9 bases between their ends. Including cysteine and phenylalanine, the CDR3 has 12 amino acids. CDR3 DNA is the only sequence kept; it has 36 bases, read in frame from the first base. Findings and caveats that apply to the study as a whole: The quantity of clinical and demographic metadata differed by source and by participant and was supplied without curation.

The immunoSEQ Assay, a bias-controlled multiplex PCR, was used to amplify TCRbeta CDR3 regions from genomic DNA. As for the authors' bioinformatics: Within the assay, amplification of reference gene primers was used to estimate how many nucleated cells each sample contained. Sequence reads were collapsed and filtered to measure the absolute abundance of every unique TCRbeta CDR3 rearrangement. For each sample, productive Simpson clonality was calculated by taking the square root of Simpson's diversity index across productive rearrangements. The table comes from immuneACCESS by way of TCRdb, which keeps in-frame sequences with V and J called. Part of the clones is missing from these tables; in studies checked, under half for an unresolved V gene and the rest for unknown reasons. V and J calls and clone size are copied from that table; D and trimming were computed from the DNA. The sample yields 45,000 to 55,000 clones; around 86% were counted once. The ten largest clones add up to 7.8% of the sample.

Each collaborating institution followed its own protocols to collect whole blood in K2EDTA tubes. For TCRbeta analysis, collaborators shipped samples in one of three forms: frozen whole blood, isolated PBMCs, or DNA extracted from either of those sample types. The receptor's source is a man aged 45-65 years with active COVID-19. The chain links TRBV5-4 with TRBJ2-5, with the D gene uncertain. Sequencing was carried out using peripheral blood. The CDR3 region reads CATLGHQETQYF. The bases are TGTGCCACCCTTGGCCACCAAGAGACCCAGTACTTC.